One and the same sample provided the 9 T cell receptor beta chains below, sequenced in a study of T cell responses to AZD1222 COVID-19 vaccine. The protocol was immunoSEQ multiplex PCR, while the TCRdb copy is restricted to in-frame clones and leaves out a portion. The sample shows about 130,000 clones, 90% to 95% of them seen only once. The starting material was peripheral blood, obtained on day 0 of AZD1222 vaccination. The receptors were gathered from an adult in good health.

On this clone itself: This sample includes further DNA sequences coding for the same CDR3. CDR3 DNA sequence: TGCGCCAGCAGCTTGGGGGGTGCTGGAAACACCATATATTTT. It codes for CASSLGGAGNTIYF. The chain links TRBV5-1 to TRBJ1-3; D uncertain. The CDR3 covers 14 residues. From germline, CDR1 is SGHRS and CDR2 YFSETQ. Trimming took 0 bases from V and 2 from J, leaving 6 bases between them.

The chain has TRBV19 and TRBJ1-5, with D possibly matching TRBD1 (5 bases). Deletions cut 4 bases from V and 1 base from J, with 8 bases between. Germline loops: CDR1 LNHDA, CDR2 SQIVND (reference sequence). The CDR3 spans 14 residues. The CDR3 region has the DNA TGTGCCAGTAGTAAGGGGACGAGCAATCAGCCCCAGCATTTT. Encoded protein: CASSKGTSNQPQHF.

The J gene is TRBJ2-5, the V gene TRBV29-1; D may be TRBD2 (5 bases). The CDR3 extends over 14 amino acids. The germline CDR1 and CDR2 sequences are SQVTM and ANQGSEA. Trimming pared 6 bases from V and 5 bases from J, leaving 19 bases between. The CDR3 coding sequence is TGCAGCGTAGAGGGCGCCGGGAAGTACGAGACCCAGTACTTC. Translating it yields CSVEGAGKYETQYF.

V usage is TRBV7-6 and J usage is TRBJ1-3; 7 nucleotides line up with TRBD1. Germline loops: CDR1 SGHVS, CDR2 FNYEAQ. The CDR3 totals 16 residues. The J segment lost 3 bases and the V segment lost 1 base, leaving 6 bases of the junction unmatched. CDR3 sequence reads: CASSLEQGLFGNTIYF. In DNA form, the CDR3 reads TGTGCCAGCAGCTTAGAACAGGGGCTCTTTGGAAACACCATATATTTT.

The CDR3: CASKGDMNEAFF. CDR3 sequence (DNA): TGTGCCAGCAAAGGGGACATGAACGAAGCTTTCTTT. This chain joins TRBV2 and TRBJ1-1; TRBD1 is a possible D gene (6 bases). With 7 bases removed from V and 8 bases from J, the gap between germline ends came to 14 bases. Germline V lookup: CDR1 SNHLY, CDR2 FYNNEI. The CDR3 length is 12 residues.

This chain links TRBV7-2 with TRBJ2-3; TRBD2 agrees at 13 bases. Germline V CDR1 and CDR2: SGHTA, FQGNSA. J was trimmed by 0 bases and V by 5 bases; bases with no gene match: 5. The CDR3 has 17 amino acids. For the CDR3, the DNA is TGTGCCAGCAGCCTCGGACTAGCGGGAGTCAGCACAGATACGCAGTATTTT. As protein: CASSLGLAGVSTDTQYF. Full variable domain (missing parts from reference TRBV7-2 and TRBJ2-3): GAGVSQSPSNKVTEKGKDVELRCDPISGHTALYWYRQSLGQGLEFLIYFQGNSAPDKSGLPSDRFSAERTGGSVSTLTIQRTQQEDSAVYLCASSLGLAGVSTDTQYFGPGTRLTVL.

V gene TRBV4-2 combines with J gene TRBJ1-6, with D perhaps TRBD1 (6 bases). The CDR3 loop spans 15 amino acids. Germline CDR1 and CDR2: LGHNA and YNFKEQ. V lost 0 bases and J lost 6, with 9 bases in between. CDR3 residues: CASSQEGGGNSPLHF. For the CDR3, the DNA is TGTGCCAGCAGCCAAGAAGGGGGAGGTAATTCACCCCTCCACTTT.

The gene calls are TRBV29-1 and TRBJ2-3, with a weak D call TRBD1 (5 bases). The V end was cut by 6 bases, the J end by 0 bases, with 16 bases between. This CDR3 is built from 15 residues. From germline, CDR1 is SQVTM and CDR2 ANQGSEA. CDR3 DNA sequence: TGCAGCGTCTCCTATGGCCAGGGTAGCACAGATACGCAGTATTTT. It translates to CSVSYGQGSTDTQYF.

In its sample, this clone was seen once. The chain links TRBV16 to TRBJ2-7; TRBD1 is a possible D gene (6 bases). Germline CDR1 is KGHSY and CDR2 is FQNENV. V lost 1 base, J lost 3 bases, and 10 bases lay in between. CDR3 length: 14 residues. Here the CDR3 reads CASSQYGTNYEQYF. Here the CDR3 DNA reads TGTGCCAGCAGCCAATACGGGACAAACTACGAGCAGTACTTC.